These T cell receptor beta chains were read from a single sample in a study of CD8 T cells in ankylosing spondylitis. TCRdb re-called the 5' RACE reads with MiXCR, one entry per CDR3 protein. The table shows more than 650,000 distinct CDR3 sequences, with approximately 12% occurring only once. Material: blood, either unsorted or a sorted T cell fraction (not recorded which). These receptor sequences come from a male donor with ankylosing spondylitis. Both conserved end residues are trimmed from each CDR3. Each record gives: clone size, V gene, CDR3 length, CDR3 protein. The size of a clone is reported for some rows only, either as once, few or many, or as a class for expanded clones.

clone_size: many
v_call: TRBV15
cdr3_length: 14
cdr3_aa: ATSRDPGGWTGELF

clone_size: few
v_call: TRBV12-5
cdr3_length: 12
cdr3_aa: ASAGGLNTGELF

clone_size: few
v_call: TRBV5-1
cdr3_length: 12
cdr3_aa: ASSSRFITGELF

clone_size: few
v_call: TRBV9
cdr3_length: 12
cdr3_aa: ASSVGKASSPLH

clone_size: few
v_call: TRBV3-1
cdr3_length: 12
cdr3_aa: ASSRAGEGREQF

clone_size: .
v_call: TRBV12-3/TRBV12-4
cdr3_length: 12
cdr3_aa: ASRMGQPTFEAF

clone_size: few
v_call: TRBV7-8
cdr3_length: 14
cdr3_aa: ASSLAGTGRRYEQY

clone_size: many
v_call: TRBV4-3
cdr3_length: 13
cdr3_aa: ASSQDGAASYEQY

clone_size: .
v_call: TRBV20-1
cdr3_length: 13
cdr3_aa: SAPQGGNSNQPQH

clone_size: many
v_call: TRBV5-1
cdr3_length: 13
cdr3_aa: ASSLNAGSGNTIY

clone_size: .
v_call: TRBV20-1
cdr3_length: 13
cdr3_aa: SARRAGASYNEQF

clone_size: few
v_call: TRBV2
cdr3_length: 11
cdr3_aa: ASSALAYNEQF

clone_size: .
v_call: TRBV18
cdr3_length: 14
cdr3_aa: ASSHKTRQDDYGYT

clone_size: many
v_call: TRBV10-3
cdr3_length: 14
cdr3_aa: AIRTDRGSLYNEQF

clone_size: many
v_call: TRBV12-3/TRBV12-4
cdr3_length: 11
cdr3_aa: ASRRATGNTIY

clone_size: few
v_call: TRBV15
cdr3_length: 13
cdr3_aa: ATSQATGPYNEQF

clone_size: few
v_call: TRBV5-1
cdr3_length: 14
cdr3_aa: ASSLVRSSSTDTQY

clone_size: .
v_call: TRBV6-6
cdr3_length: 10
cdr3_aa: ASERAGQPQH

clone_size: many
v_call: TRBV4-2
cdr3_length: 15
cdr3_aa: ASSQVEGTSGTGELF

clone_size: .
v_call: TRBV12-3/TRBV12-4
cdr3_length: 13
cdr3_aa: ASSPVGDRRDEQY

clone_size: few
v_call: TRBV9
cdr3_length: 14
cdr3_aa: ASSVLASRHTGELF

clone_size: few
v_call: TRBV5-1
cdr3_length: 13
cdr3_aa: ASSLTGGGNTEAF

clone_size: .
v_call: TRBV6-2/TRBV6-3
cdr3_length: 12
cdr3_aa: ASSTGNGANVLT

clone_size: .
v_call: TRBV6-1
cdr3_length: 12
cdr3_aa: ASSEGSLNEKLF

clone_size: few
v_call: TRBV29-1
cdr3_length: 15
cdr3_aa: SVVKQAGLARYNEQF

clone_size: many
v_call: TRBV20-1
cdr3_length: 11
cdr3_aa: SPSGGINNEQF

clone_size: .
v_call: TRBV20-1
cdr3_length: 16
cdr3_aa: SARDILRGAEAYNEQF

clone_size: .
v_call: TRBV10-3
cdr3_length: 12
cdr3_aa: AISESRQDSPLH

clone_size: few
v_call: TRBV5-1
cdr3_length: 11
cdr3_aa: ASSLGLTEKLF

clone_size: few
v_call: TRBV12-3/TRBV12-4
cdr3_length: 12
cdr3_aa: ASSPTGGAGELF

clone_size: .
v_call: TRBV20-1
cdr3_length: 13
cdr3_aa: SARRQPGPTDTQY

clone_size: .
v_call: TRBV29-1
cdr3_length: 15
cdr3_aa: SVARGRRLADTDTQY

clone_size: many
v_call: TRBV4-3
cdr3_length: 11
cdr3_aa: ASSQDSINEQF

clone_size: .
v_call: TRBV3-1
cdr3_length: 12
cdr3_aa: ASSQGGEGSPLH

clone_size: many
v_call: TRBV5-1
cdr3_length: 11
cdr3_aa: ASSMDRNTEAF

clone_size: few
v_call: TRBV6-1
cdr3_length: 13
cdr3_aa: ASSEMGDGSYEQY

clone_size: few
v_call: TRBV7-9
cdr3_length: 11
cdr3_aa: ASSSGQLETQY

clone_size: many
v_call: TRBV18
cdr3_length: 11
cdr3_aa: ASSPEADYGYT

clone_size: .
v_call: TRBV28
cdr3_length: 14
cdr3_aa: ASSLGSGAWGQPQH

clone_size: .
v_call: TRBV24-1
cdr3_length: 14
cdr3_aa: ATSDPEQGNTGELF

clone_size: .
v_call: TRBV7-9
cdr3_length: 11
cdr3_aa: ASSVIPGSPQH

clone_size: .
v_call: TRBV7-2
cdr3_length: 12
cdr3_aa: ASSPRTGGLSQH

clone_size: .
v_call: TRBV6-5
cdr3_length: 14
cdr3_aa: ASSSGLGRGSHEQF

clone_size: .
v_call: TRBV20-1
cdr3_length: 11
cdr3_aa: SAMVQGGQPQH

clone_size: few
v_call: TRBV3-1
cdr3_length: 14
cdr3_aa: ASSIGGTSAIETQY

clone_size: .
v_call: TRBV6-1
cdr3_length: 13
cdr3_aa: ASTDRPTQYNEQF

clone_size: .
v_call: TRBV5-1
cdr3_length: 12
cdr3_aa: ASSPSGTVHGYT

clone_size: few
v_call: TRBV20-1
cdr3_length: 10
cdr3_aa: SASRAGAAQY

clone_size: few
v_call: TRBV7-2
cdr3_length: 13
cdr3_aa: ASSLRHGTNEKLF

clone_size: .
v_call: TRBV6-5
cdr3_length: 16
cdr3_aa: ASSWGTGISSYNSPLH

clone_size: .
v_call: TRBV7-2
cdr3_length: 12
cdr3_aa: ASSNRGPGEKLF

clone_size: .
v_call: TRBV24-1
cdr3_length: 14
cdr3_aa: ATSLRTNTRTDTQY

clone_size: .
v_call: TRBV11-2
cdr3_length: 11
cdr3_aa: ASSSRGSYEQF

clone_size: .
v_call: TRBV4-3
cdr3_length: 11
cdr3_aa: ASSQEFMGPQH

clone_size: many
v_call: TRBV24-1
cdr3_length: 11
cdr3_aa: ATADRALNGYT